This TCR beta chain came from a study of cytomegalovirus exposure and HLA in healthy donors. Comments on this clone: Other DNA sequences in the sample encode the same CDR3.

V shed 4 bases and J 8 bases; nucleotides not matched to a gene: 9. This CDR3 is 14 amino acids long. Per the germline V gene, CDR1 is MDHEN and CDR2 is SYDVKM. The PCR had 60 Vbeta and 13 Jbeta primers. Repertoires were generated with immunoSEQ multiplex PCR, while TCRdb's copy carries only in-frame clones and drops some. The sample holds tens of thousands of clones, 78% seen once. The sample consisted of PBMCs. This clonotype originated in a male donor in good health and CMV-seropositive. V gene TRBV28 combines with J gene TRBJ1-2; 8 bases align to TRBD1. The CDR3, as DNA: TGTGCCAGCAGTTCCCTACAGGGGACAGGCGGCTACACCTTC. Its protein is CASSSLQGTGGYTF.